What follows are 22 T cell receptor beta chains derived from one specimen sequenced in a study of T cell responses to AZD1222 COVID-19 vaccine. This table comes from immunoSEQ multiplex PCR, and its TCRdb copy is limited to in-frame clones, with some not included. The data contain some 110,000 clones, 89% of them singletons. Sequences were derived from peripheral blood, sampled on day 0 of AZD1222 vaccination. All receptors come from an adult in good health.

The gene calls are TRBV10-3 and TRBJ1-2; tentatively, D is TRBD1 (6 bases). Germline V gene data show CDR1 as ENHRY and CDR2 as SYGVKD. CDR3 length: 13 residues. V shed 7 bases and J shed 4 bases, with 13 bases lying between them. CDR3 sequence (DNA): TGTGCCATCATGGCCACAGGGCCCTATGGCTACACCTTC. This translates into CAIMATGPYGYTF.

In its sample, this clone was seen once. The rearrangement uses TRBV27 and TRBJ2-3, with D unclear. The CDR3 runs to 15 residues. The germline CDR1 and CDR2 sequences are MNHEY and SMNVEV (reference sequence). The V gene lost 5 bases and the J gene lost 3 bases, with 15 bases spanning the gap. This chain's CDR3 is CASSRLSHRTDTQYF. The CDR3 DNA reads as TGTGCCAGCAGTAGGCTATCCCATCGGACAGATACGCAGTATTTT.

This sequence joins TRBV7-8 and TRBJ2-7; TRBD2 matches 7 bases. Per germline, CDR1 SGHVS and CDR2 FQNEAQ. This CDR3 is built from 15 residues. V was pared by 3 bases and J by 0 bases, with 5 bases of the junction left unmatched. CDR3 in amino acids: CASSFGGSDSYEQYF. The CDR3, as DNA: TGTGCCAGCAGCTTCGGGGGGTCCGACTCCTACGAGCAGTACTTC.

V usage is TRBV7-2 and J usage is TRBJ1-1, with 9 nucleotides matching TRBD1. The J segment lost 5 bases and the V segment lost 8 bases, leaving 6 bases of the junction unmatched. Germline values: CDR1 SGHTA, CDR2 FQGNSA. This CDR3 has 13 residues. CDR3 region: CASRQGGWTEAFF. CDR3 coding DNA: TGTGCCAGCCGACAGGGGGGGTGGACTGAAGCTTTCTTT.

The rearrangement links TRBV19 to TRBJ1-2; TRBD1 aligns across 9 bases. CDR3 length equals 17 residues. Germline CDR1 and CDR2: LNHDA and SQIVND (reference sequence). Trimming at V came to 5 bases and at J to 7 bases, leaving 17 bases not matched to a gene. The CDR3 nucleotides are TGTGCCAGTAGTTCCTTCCGGGGACAGGGATCTGTAGGTGGCTACACCTTC. Its translation is CASSSFRGQGSVGGYTF.

This sequence joins TRBV12-3 or TRBV12-4 and TRBJ2-3, with no clear D. This CDR3 contains 12 residues. With 3 bases removed from V and 1 base from J, the gap between germline ends came to 2 bases. In DNA, the CDR3 is TGTGCCAGCAGTTTCCGCACAGATACGCAGTATTTT. Translation gives CASSFRTDTQYF.

The chain uses TRBV28 and TRBJ1-5; TRBD1 is a possible D gene (5 bases). The germline gives CDR1 MDHEN, CDR2 SYDVKM. Trimming left V 10 bases short and J 1 base short, with 14 bases between. The CDR3 length is 14 residues. For the CDR3, the DNA is TGTGCCACCCTTCGGGGGGGAAGCAATCAGCCCCAGCATTTT. The encoded protein is CATLRGGSNQPQHF.

V and J are TRBV28 and TRBJ2-1; possible D gene TRBD1, 6 bases. CDR3 length equals 17 residues. Looked up from germline, CDR1 is MDHEN and CDR2 is SYDVKM. V was cut by 1 base and J by 5 bases, with 18 bases left in between. The CDR3 spells CASSLSFQQGSDNEQFF. CDR3 nucleotides: TGTGCCAGCAGTTTATCCTTTCAACAGGGTAGTGACAATGAGCAGTTCTTC.

The chain uses TRBV4-3 and TRBJ2-2; 11 nucleotides line up with TRBD2. Germline V gene data show CDR1 as LGHNA and CDR2 as YSLEER. The V segment lost 1 base and the J segment 4 bases; nucleotides outside the gene matches: 2. The CDR3 loop spans 16 amino acids. The CDR3 loop reads CASSQGLAGFTGELFF. The CDR3 DNA sequence: TGCGCCAGCAGCCAAGGACTAGCGGGATTCACCGGGGAGCTGTTTTTT.

The rearrangement uses TRBV4-2 and TRBJ1-5; D remains unclear. V was trimmed by 1 base and J by 8 bases, leaving 15 bases between them. This CDR3 spans 15 amino acids. From germline, CDR1 is LGHNA and CDR2 YNFKEQ. DNA of the CDR3: TGTGCCAGCAGCCAAGGTCACGAGGTGGGAGAGCCCCAGCATTTT. It yields the protein CASSQGHEVGEPQHF.

This chain uses TRBV29-1 with TRBJ1-1; no definite D call. The CDR3 has 12 residues. V was clipped by 6 bases and J by 1 base, with 9 bases between them. CDR1 is SQVTM and CDR2 is ANQGSEA in the germline V gene. Here the CDR3 DNA reads TGCAGCGTGATAGCACCGAACACTGAAGCTTTCTTT. It specifies CSVIAPNTEAFF.

The V and J genes are TRBV19 and TRBJ2-2, with TRBD1 identical over 8 bases. V trimming: 10 bases; J trimming: 4 bases; junction bases outside the gene matches: 8. Germline CDR1 LNHDA, CDR2 SQIVND (reference sequence). The CDR3 is 14 residues long. The CDR3 here is CATAGGVGTGELFF. CDR3 nucleotide sequence: TGTGCCACCGCAGGGGGCGTAGGCACCGGGGAGCTGTTTTTT.

The genes are TRBV7-2 and TRBJ2-7, with D uncertain. Germline-derived CDR1 and CDR2 are SGHTA and FQGNSA. This CDR3 has 14 residues. V was trimmed by 1 base and J by 4 bases, leaving 11 bases between them. The DNA of the CDR3 is TGTGCCAGCAGCTTAGGAACTACCTTATACGAGCAGTACTTC. Its translation is CASSLGTTLYEQYF.

The sample holds one count of this clone. The chain has TRBV4-1 and TRBJ1-1, with D possibly TRBD1 on 5 matching bases. The CDR3 sequence is 14 residues long. V was shortened by 5 bases and J by 6 bases, with 16 bases between the two germline ends. CDR1 MGHRA and CDR2 YSYEKL come from the germline V gene. CDR3 loop: CASSGQGSAAEAFF. Written as DNA, the CDR3 is TGCGCCAGCAGCGGCCAGGGAAGTGCGGCTGAAGCTTTCTTT.

CDR3 amino acids: CASSLDGSSYNEQFF. The CDR3, as DNA: TGCGCCAGCAGCTTAGACGGTAGCTCCTACAATGAGCAGTTCTTC. The chain is built from TRBV4-3 and TRBJ2-1; D is uncertain. This CDR3 has 15 amino acids. Trimming left V 5 bases short and J 0 bases short, with 11 bases between. Germline-derived CDR1 and CDR2 are LGHNA and YSLEER.

This chain links TRBV7-6 with TRBJ1-6; D is undetermined. V was shortened by 10 bases and J by 6 bases, with 13 bases between the two germline ends. CDR1 and CDR2 (germline): SGHVS, FNYEAQ. This CDR3 comprises 13 residues. As DNA, the CDR3 is TGTGCCACCACGACGGGAACTAATTCACCCCTCCACTTT. Translating it yields CATTTGTNSPLHF. Full variable domain (outside the CDR3, taken from reference TRBV7-6 and TRBJ1-6): GAGVSQSPRYKVTKRGQDVALRCDPISGHVSLYWYRQALGQGPEFLTYFNYEAQQDKSGLPNDRFSAERPEGSISTLTIQRTEQRDSAMYRCATTTGTNSPLHFGNGTRLTVT.

The genes are TRBV6-5 and TRBJ1-4, with D maybe TRBD1 (5 bases). The CDR3 loop spans 14 amino acids. The V gene's germline CDR1 is MNHEY and CDR2 SVGAGI. Trimming removed 8 bases from V and 3 bases from J, with 13 bases in between. The DNA for the CDR3 is TGTGCCAGCGCACCGGGACGGTCTAATGAAAAACTGTTTTTT. It is translated as CASAPGRSNEKLFF.

This clone occurred a few times. The V gene is TRBV18, the J gene TRBJ1-1, with D unresolved. V was clipped by 3 bases and J by 4 bases, with 12 bases between them. This CDR3 contains 14 residues. CDR1 KGHSH and CDR2 LQKENI come from the germline V gene. CDR3 DNA sequence: TGTGCCAGCTCACCCGTCAACGGACTCACTGAAGCTTTCTTT. Protein sequence: CASSPVNGLTEAFF.

The genes are TRBV28 and TRBJ2-1; 10 bases line up with TRBD2. The CDR3 is 14 amino acids. The V and J ends lost 6 bases and 5 bases, in that order; junction bases with no gene match: 4. The germline V gene encodes CDR1 MDHEN and CDR2 SYDVKM. CDR3 in amino acids: CASSTSGTNNEQFF. The CDR3 DNA follows: TGTGCCAGCAGCACTAGCGGGACGAACAATGAGCAGTTCTTC.

This chain links TRBV9 with TRBJ1-2; 7 bases are a match to TRBD1. V lost 3 bases and J lost 1; bases outside the gene matches: 9. The germline V gene encodes CDR1 SGDLS and CDR2 YYNGEE. The CDR3 spans 16 residues. In nucleotides, the CDR3 is TGTGCCAGCAGCGAGGGGGGGACAGCTGGTAACTATGGCTACACCTTC. This translates into CASSEGGTAGNYGYTF.

J is TRBJ2-3 and V is TRBV29-1; D not certain. CDR3 length: 12 amino acids. V dropped 3 bases and J dropped 0 bases, with 4 bases sitting between them. The germline V gene has CDR1 SQVTM and CDR2 ANQGSEA. The CDR3 DNA reads as TGCAGCGTTGATGAGAGCACAGATACGCAGTATTTT. Amino acid sequence: CSVDESTDTQYF.

The J gene is TRBJ1-5, the V gene TRBV28; the D gene is possibly TRBD1 (5 bases). Trimming removed 6 bases from V and 5 bases from J, with 14 bases in between. Germline CDR1 and CDR2: MDHEN and SYDVKM. The CDR3 totals 14 residues. CDR3 in DNA: TGTGCCAGCAGACTACCAGGGACGGATCAGCCCCAGCATTTT. Residues: CASRLPGTDQPQHF.